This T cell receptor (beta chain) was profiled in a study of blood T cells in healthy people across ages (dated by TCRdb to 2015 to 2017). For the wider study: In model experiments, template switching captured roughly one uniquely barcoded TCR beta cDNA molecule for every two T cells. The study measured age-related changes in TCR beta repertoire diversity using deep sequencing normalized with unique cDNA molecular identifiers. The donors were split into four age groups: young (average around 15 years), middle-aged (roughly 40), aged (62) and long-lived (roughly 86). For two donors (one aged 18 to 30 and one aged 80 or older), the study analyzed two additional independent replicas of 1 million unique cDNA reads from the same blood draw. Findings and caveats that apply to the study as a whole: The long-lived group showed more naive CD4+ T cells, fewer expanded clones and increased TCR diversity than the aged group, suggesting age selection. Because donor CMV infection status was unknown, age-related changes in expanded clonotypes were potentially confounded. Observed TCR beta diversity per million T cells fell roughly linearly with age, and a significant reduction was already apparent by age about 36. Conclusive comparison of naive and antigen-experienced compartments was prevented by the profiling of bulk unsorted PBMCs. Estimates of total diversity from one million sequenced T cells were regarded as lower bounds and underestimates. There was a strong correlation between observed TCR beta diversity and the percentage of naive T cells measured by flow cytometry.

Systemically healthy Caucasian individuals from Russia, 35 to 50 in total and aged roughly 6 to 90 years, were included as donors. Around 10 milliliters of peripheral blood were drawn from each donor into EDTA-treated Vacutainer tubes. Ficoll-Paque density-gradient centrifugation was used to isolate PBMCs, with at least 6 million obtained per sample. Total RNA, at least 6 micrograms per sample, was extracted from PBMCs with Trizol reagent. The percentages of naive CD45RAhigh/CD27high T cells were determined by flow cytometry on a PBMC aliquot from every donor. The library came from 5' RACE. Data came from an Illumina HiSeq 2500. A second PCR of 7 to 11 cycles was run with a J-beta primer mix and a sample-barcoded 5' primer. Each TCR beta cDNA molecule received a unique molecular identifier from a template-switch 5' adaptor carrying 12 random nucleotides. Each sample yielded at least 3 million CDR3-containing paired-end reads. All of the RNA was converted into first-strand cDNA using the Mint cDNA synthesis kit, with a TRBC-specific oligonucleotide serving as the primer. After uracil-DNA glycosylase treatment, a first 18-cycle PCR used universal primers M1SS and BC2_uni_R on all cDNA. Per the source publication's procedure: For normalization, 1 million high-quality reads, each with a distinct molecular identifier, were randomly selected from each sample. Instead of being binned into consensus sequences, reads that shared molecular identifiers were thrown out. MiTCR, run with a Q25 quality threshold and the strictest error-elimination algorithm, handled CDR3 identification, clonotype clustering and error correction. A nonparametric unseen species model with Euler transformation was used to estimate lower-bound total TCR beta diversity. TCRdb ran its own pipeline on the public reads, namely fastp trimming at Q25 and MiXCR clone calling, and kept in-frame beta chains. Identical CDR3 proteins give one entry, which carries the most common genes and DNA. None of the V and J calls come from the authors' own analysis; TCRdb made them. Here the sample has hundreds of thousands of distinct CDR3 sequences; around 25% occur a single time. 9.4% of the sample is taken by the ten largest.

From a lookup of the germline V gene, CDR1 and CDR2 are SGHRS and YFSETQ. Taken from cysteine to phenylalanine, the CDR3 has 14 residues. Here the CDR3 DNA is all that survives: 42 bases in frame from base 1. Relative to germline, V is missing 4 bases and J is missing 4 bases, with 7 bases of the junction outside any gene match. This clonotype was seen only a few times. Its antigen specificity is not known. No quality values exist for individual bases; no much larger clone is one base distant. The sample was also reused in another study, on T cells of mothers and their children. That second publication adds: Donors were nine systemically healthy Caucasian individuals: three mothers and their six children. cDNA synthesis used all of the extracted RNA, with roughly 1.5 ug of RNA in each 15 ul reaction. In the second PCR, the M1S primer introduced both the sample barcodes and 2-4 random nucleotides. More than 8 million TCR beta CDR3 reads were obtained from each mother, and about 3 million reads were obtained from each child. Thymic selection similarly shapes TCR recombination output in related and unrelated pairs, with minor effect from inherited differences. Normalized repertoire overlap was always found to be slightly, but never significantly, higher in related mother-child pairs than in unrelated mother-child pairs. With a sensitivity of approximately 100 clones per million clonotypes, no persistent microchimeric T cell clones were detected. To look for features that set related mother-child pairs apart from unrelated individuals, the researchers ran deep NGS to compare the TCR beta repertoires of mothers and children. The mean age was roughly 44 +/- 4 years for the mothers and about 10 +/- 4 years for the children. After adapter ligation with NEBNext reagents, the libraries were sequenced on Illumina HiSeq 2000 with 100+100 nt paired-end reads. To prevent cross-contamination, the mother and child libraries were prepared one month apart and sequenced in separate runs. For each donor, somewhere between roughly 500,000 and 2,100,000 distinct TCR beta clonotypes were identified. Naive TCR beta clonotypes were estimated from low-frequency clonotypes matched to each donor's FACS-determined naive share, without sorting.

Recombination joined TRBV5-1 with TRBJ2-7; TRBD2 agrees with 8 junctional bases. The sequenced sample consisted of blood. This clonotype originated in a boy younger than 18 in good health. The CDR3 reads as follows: CASSRTSGTYEQYF. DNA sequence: TGCGCCAGCAGCCGAACTAGCGGAACTTACGAGCAGTACTTC.